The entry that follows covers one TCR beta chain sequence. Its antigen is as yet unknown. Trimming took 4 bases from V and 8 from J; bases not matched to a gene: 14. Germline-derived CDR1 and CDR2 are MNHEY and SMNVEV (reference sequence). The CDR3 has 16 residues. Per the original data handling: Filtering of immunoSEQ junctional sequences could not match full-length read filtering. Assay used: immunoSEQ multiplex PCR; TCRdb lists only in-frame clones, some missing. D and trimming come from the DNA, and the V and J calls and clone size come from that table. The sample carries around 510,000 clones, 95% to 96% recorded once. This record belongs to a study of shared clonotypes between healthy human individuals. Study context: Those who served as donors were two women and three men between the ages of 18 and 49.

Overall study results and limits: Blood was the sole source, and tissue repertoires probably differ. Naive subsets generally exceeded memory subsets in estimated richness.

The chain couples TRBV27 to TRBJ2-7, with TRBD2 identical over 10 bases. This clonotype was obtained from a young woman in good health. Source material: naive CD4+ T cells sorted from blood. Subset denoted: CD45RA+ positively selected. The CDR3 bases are TGTGCCAGCAGTTCCCTATTACTAGCGGGACTATCTCAGCAGTACTTC. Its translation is CASSSLLLAGLSQQYF.